This T cell receptor beta chain was recovered during a study of blood T cell repertoires in COVID-19 (TCRdb year 2020). Regarding the research as a whole: The collaborator samples originated in the United States, Italy and Spain and spanned the acute and convalescent phases of COVID-19. The material from the prospective study consisted of cDNA or gDNA derived from T cells, B-cell-depleted T cells, or PBMCs. The dataset comprised deeply sampled blood TCRbeta repertoires from subjects exposed to, actively infected with, or recovered from COVID-19. A freely available public database, intended as a resource for researchers studying the immune response to SARS-CoV-2, is where the repertoires were released. Samples came from the ongoing ImmuneRACE study (first 160 participants) plus 1,254 subjects from 6 global collaborators. The sample metadata nearly always contained a de-identified subject ID, COVID-19 status, age in years and sex. Where available, HLA class I and class II types were obtained from metadata supplied by the sample provider rather than from assay-based typing.

TCRbeta CDR3 regions were amplified from genomic DNA using the immunoSEQ Assay, a bias-controlled multiplex PCR. Concerning the study's data processing: The number of nucleated cells in each sample was estimated by amplification of reference gene primers within the assay. To quantify the absolute abundance of each unique TCRbeta CDR3 rearrangement, sequence reads were collapsed and filtered. For each sample, productive Simpson clonality was calculated by taking the square root of Simpson's diversity index across productive rearrangements. TCRdb's version of the immuneACCESS table is confined to in-frame rearrangements and falls short of the full clone set. An unresolved V gene accounts for under half of the shortfall where checked; the remainder is of unknown origin. V and J calls and clone size come straight from that table; D and trimming were deduced from the DNA. The sample has 200,000 or so clones on record, around 90% of them singletons. Jointly, the top ten make up approximately 2.7% of the sample.

Measured from the cysteine to the phenylalanine, the CDR3 is 14 residues long. The entry retains the CDR3 DNA only, 42 bases that are in frame from base 1. CDR1 and CDR2 are drawn from the germline V gene (reference sequence): SGHNT, YYREEE. V loses 0 bases of germline sequence and J loses 4 bases, and the interval between the two ends is 10 bases. As concerns this clone: Its antigen is still unknown. No qualities accompany the bases; no much larger clone lies one base away.

Participants in the prospective study were aged roughly 18 to 100 years, lived in under 30 United States geographic areas, and enrolled through a virtual design. To assign participants to cohorts, the prospective study relied on clinical history that participants themselves reported in a screening survey and a study questionnaire. Recovered participants in ImmuneRACE Cohort 3 were defined by two consecutive negative NP/OP PCR tests, clearance by a healthcare professional, or resolution of symptoms. In the prospective study, whole blood, serum and a nasopharyngeal or oropharyngeal swab were collected from each participant by mobile phlebotomists. Additional blood draws and questionnaires over an approximately 2-month period could optionally be provided by prospective study participants. Before DNA extraction, prospective study blood samples were shipped either frozen or at room temperature. What the study reported, not specific to this receptor: How much clinical and demographic metadata was included differed by source and by participant, and the metadata was provided uncurated.

The sample comprised PBMCs or T cells enriched from blood (not recorded which). The receptor comes from a woman between 25 and 40 years old who had recovered from COVID-19. This chain is built from TRBV5-4 and TRBJ1-2; a weak D assignment points to TRBD1 (6 bases agree). The encoded CDR3 is CASSLGQVLYGYTF. Here is the DNA: TGTGCCAGCAGCTTGGGACAGGTTCTCTATGGCTACACCTTC.